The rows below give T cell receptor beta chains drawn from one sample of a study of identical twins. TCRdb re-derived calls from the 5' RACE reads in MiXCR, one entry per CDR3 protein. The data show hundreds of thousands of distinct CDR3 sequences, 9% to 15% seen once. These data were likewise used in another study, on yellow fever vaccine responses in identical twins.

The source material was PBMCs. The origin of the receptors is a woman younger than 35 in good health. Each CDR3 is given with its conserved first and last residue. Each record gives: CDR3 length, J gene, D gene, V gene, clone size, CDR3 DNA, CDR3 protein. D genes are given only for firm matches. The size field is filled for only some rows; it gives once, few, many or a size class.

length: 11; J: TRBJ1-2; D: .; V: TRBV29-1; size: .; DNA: TGCAGCTGGGGGGACGGCTATGGCTACACCTTC; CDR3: CSWGDGYGYTF
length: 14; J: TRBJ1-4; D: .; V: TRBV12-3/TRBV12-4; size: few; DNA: TGTGCCAGCAGTCTCCAGCCAACTAATGAAAAACTGTTTTTT; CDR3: CASSLQPTNEKLFF
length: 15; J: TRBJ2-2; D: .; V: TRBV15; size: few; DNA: TGTGCCACCACCCGGGCCGGGGTCAACACCGGGGAGCTGTTTTTT; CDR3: CATTRAGVNTGELFF
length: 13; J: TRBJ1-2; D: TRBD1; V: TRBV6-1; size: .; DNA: TGTGCCAGCAGCCTCAGGGACAGCTCCCATTACACCTTC; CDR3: CASSLRDSSHYTF
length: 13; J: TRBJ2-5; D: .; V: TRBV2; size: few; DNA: TGTGCCAGCAGTGGGGACACCCAAGAGACCCAGTACTTC; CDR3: CASSGDTQETQYF
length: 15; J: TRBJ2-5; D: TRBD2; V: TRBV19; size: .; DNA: TGTGCCAGTTGTTCTAGCGGGAATCTTGGTGAGACCCAGTACTTC; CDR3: CASCSSGNLGETQYF
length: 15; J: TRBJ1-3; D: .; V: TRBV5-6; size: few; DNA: TGTGCCAGCAGCTTGGCCGGGGACTCTGGAAACACCATATATTTT; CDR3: CASSLAGDSGNTIYF
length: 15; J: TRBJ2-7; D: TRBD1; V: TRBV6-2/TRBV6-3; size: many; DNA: TGTGCCAGCAGTCCGTCCGGGACAGACATCTACGAGCAGTACTTC; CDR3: CASSPSGTDIYEQYF
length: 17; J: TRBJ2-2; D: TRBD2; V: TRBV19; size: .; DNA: TGTGCCAGTAGTAAAAAGCGGGGGGCCGCGAACACCGGGGAGCTGTTTTTT; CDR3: CASSKKRGAANTGELFF
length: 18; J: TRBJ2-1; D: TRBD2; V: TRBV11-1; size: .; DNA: TGTGCCAGCAGCCCCTCTAGCGGGGAGGGGAGCTCCTACAATGAGCAGTTCTTC; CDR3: CASSPSSGEGSSYNEQFF
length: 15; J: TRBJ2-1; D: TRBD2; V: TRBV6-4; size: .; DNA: TGTGCCAGCAGTGCTAGCGGGACTAATTTCAATGAGCAGTTCTTC; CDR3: CASSASGTNFNEQFF
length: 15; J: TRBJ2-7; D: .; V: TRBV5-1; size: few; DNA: TGCGCCAGCAGCTTCGACTGGGGGAGCTCCTACGAGCAGTACTTC; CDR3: CASSFDWGSSYEQYF
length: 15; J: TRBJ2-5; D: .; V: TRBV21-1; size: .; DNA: TGTGCCAGCAGCAAAGTCGAGGACAGGGGAAAGACCCAGTACTTC; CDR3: CASSKVEDRGKTQYF
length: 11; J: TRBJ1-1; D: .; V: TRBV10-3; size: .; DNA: TGTGCCATCAGTGGAAGTTCTGAAGCTTTCTTT; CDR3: CAISGSSEAFF
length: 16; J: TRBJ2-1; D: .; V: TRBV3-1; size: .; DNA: TGTGCCAGCAGCCAAGATTTGGCGGAACTGAACAATGAGCAGTTCTTC; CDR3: CASSQDLAELNNEQFF
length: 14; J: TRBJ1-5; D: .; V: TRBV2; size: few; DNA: TGTGCCAGCAGTGAGGAGACGGTGGGTCAGCCCCAGCATTTT; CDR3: CASSEETVGQPQHF